Ten or more counts support the clone carrying this T cell receptor (beta chain). What it recognizes is unknown. These data are taken from a study of T-cell memory formation after mild COVID-19. For the study at large: TCR clusters mostly belonged to single donors. Findings and limits, study-wide: A subset of responding clones appeared in pre-infection memory, suggesting cross-reactive memory joined. Day 37-peaking second-wave clones had unconfirmed SARS-CoV-2 specificity.

Each CDR3 protein gets one entry after TCRdb re-called the 5' RACE reads with MiXCR. This repertoire shows under 250,000 distinct CDR3 sequences, roughly 14% found once; its top ten account for 2.1%. The CDR3 covers 15 residues. Germline V gene lookup returns CDR1 LGHDT and CDR2 YNNKEL (reference sequence). V was trimmed by 4 bases and J by 4 bases, leaving 16 bases between them. The genes are TRBV3-1 and TRBJ1-2, with D possibly TRBD1 on 5 matching bases. Input material: PBMCs or a T cell subset sorted from them (not recorded which). This TCR was recovered from an adult woman who had mild COVID-19 (a few samples of this study predate the infection). Cell type and time point are not known. The CDR3 DNA sequence: TGTGCCAGCAGCCCCGGCCCGGGGCAGGGCTATGGCTACACCTTC. Residues: CASSPGPGQGYGYTF.